Presented here are 10 T cell receptor beta chains from one specimen sequenced in a study of cytomegalovirus exposure and HLA in healthy donors. Primers included in the PCR were 60 Vbeta and 13 Jbeta primers. Generated by immunoSEQ multiplex PCR, the TCRdb table keeps only in-frame clones and is missing some. The repertoire has around 61,000 clones, 80% to 90% of them found once; the top ten carry approximately 1.5%. The sample consisted of PBMCs. The source is a man younger than 40 in good health and CMV-seropositive.

The chain carries TRBV27 and TRBJ1-1; 8 positions agree with TRBD1. V lost 6 bases to trimming and J lost 4 bases; unmatched junction nucleotides: 10. Germline loops: CDR1 MNHEY, CDR2 SMNVEV (reference sequence). The CDR3 has 15 residues. The CDR3 is CASRIQGGWGTEAFF. CDR3 nucleotides: TGTGCCAGCAGAATACAGGGGGGATGGGGCACTGAAGCTTTCTTT.

The chain recombines TRBV7-3 with TRBJ1-1, with a possible D match to TRBD1 (5 bases). Trimming pared 4 bases from V and 7 bases from J, leaving 10 bases between. CDR1 is SGHTA and CDR2 is FQGTGA in the germline V gene. The CDR3 has 12 amino acids. In DNA, the CDR3 is TGTGCCAGCAGCTCCAGGGCCGGTGAAGCTTTCTTT. Residues: CASSSRAGEAFF.

With regard to this clone: One end of the junction varies from germline; a read error may be responsible. This sequence joins TRBV7-7 and TRBJ2-7, with D tentatively TRBD1 (6 bases). The CDR3 has 14 residues. CDR1 and CDR2 from the germline V gene are SSHAT and FNYEAQ (reference sequence). The CDR3 DNA reads TGTGCTAGCAGCCCGAGGGACAATTCCTACGAGCAGTACTTC. This codes for CASSPRDNSYEQYF.

The CDR3 DNA reads TGTGCCAGCAGCCTGGGACTAGCGGGAATGGGGGAGCTGTTTTTT. This encodes CASSLGLAGMGELFF. The chain has TRBV5-4 and TRBJ2-2; TRBD2 matches at 13 bases. The trim removed 4 bases at V and 8 bases at J, leaving 5 bases unmatched. Germline CDR1 SGHNT, CDR2 YYREEE (reference sequence). CDR3 size: 15 residues. The variable domain in full, completed from reference TRBV5-4 and TRBJ2-2, reads ETGVTQSPTHLIKTRGQQVTLRCSSQSGHNTVSWYQQALGQGPQFIFQYYREEENGRGNFPPRFSGLQFPNYSSELNVNALELDDSALYLCASSLGLAGMGELFFGEGSRLTVL.

This clone came up once. The chain links TRBV2 to TRBJ2-1, with 12 bases matching TRBD1. The V and J ends lost 6 bases and 0 bases, in that order; junction bases with no gene match: 0. The CDR3 is made up of 15 amino acids. In germline, CDR1 is SNHLY, CDR2 FYNNEI. As DNA, the CDR3 is TGTGCCAGCAGGGGACAGGGGGCCTCCTACAATGAGCAGTTCTTC. Translation: CASRGQGASYNEQFF.

The V call is TRBV7-3, the J call TRBJ2-5; D may be TRBD1 (6 bases). Germline CDR1 SGHTA, CDR2 FQGTGA. The CDR3 consists of 14 residues. Between the trimmed V and J ends, which lost 2 bases and 2 bases, there was a span of 9 bases. The CDR3 sequence is CASSLAGQQETQYF. CDR3 bases: TGTGCCAGCAGCTTAGCCGGACAGCAAGAGACCCAGTACTTC.

J is TRBJ1-1 and V is TRBV28, with 8 bases fitting TRBD1. CDR1 MDHEN and CDR2 SYDVKM come from the germline V gene. CDR3 size: 15 residues. Trimming at V came to 5 bases and at J to 5 bases, leaving 10 bases not matched to a gene. CDR3 residues: CASSQVVDRDTEAFF. CDR3 nucleotides: TGTGCCAGCAGTCAAGTAGTGGACAGGGATACTGAAGCTTTCTTT.

Only one count was recorded for this clone. The chain couples TRBV7-2 to TRBJ1-1; D might be TRBD1 (6 bases). Germline V gives CDR1 SGHTA, CDR2 FQGNSA. The CDR3 covers 13 residues. With 3 bases removed from V and 5 bases from J, the gap between germline ends came to 10 bases. The CDR3 coding sequence is TGTGCCAGCAGCTTTATAGGGGGAACTGAAGCTTTCTTT. This gives the protein CASSFIGGTEAFF.

The chain links TRBV6-1 to TRBJ2-5; D may be TRBD1 (6 bases). This CDR3 is built from 13 residues. Germline CDR1 reads MNHNS; CDR2 reads SASEGT. Trimming shortened V by 7 bases and J by 4 bases, and 13 bases separated the two germline ends. The CDR3 coding sequence is TGTGCCAGCATGATGGGGGCAAGAGAGACCCAGTACTTC. Its protein is CASMMGARETQYF.

The chain joins TRBV5-1 to TRBJ1-5, with 8 bases aligning to TRBD1. CDR3 length: 15 amino acids. With 4 bases clipped from V and 6 bases from J, the junction kept 9 bases outside the gene matches. Per the germline V gene, CDR1 is SGHRS and CDR2 is YFSETQ. CDR3 sequence: CASSPAGGAGQPQHF. The DNA of the CDR3 is TGCGCCAGCAGCCCCGCAGGGGGCGCGGGTCAGCCCCAGCATTTT.